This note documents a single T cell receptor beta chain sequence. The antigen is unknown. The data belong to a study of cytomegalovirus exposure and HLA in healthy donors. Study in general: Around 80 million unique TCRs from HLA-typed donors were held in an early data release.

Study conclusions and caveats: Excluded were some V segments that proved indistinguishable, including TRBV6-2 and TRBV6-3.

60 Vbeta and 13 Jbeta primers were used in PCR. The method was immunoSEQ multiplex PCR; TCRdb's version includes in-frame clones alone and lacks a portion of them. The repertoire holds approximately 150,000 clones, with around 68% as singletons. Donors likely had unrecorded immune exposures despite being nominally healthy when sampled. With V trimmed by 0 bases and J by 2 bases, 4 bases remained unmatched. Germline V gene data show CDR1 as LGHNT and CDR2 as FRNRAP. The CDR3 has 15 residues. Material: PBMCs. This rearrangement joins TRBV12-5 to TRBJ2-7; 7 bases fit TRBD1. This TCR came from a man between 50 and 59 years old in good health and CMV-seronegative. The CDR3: CASGLVRDSPYEQYF. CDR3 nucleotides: TGTGCTAGTGGTTTGGTCCGGGACAGTCCCTACGAGCAGTACTTC.